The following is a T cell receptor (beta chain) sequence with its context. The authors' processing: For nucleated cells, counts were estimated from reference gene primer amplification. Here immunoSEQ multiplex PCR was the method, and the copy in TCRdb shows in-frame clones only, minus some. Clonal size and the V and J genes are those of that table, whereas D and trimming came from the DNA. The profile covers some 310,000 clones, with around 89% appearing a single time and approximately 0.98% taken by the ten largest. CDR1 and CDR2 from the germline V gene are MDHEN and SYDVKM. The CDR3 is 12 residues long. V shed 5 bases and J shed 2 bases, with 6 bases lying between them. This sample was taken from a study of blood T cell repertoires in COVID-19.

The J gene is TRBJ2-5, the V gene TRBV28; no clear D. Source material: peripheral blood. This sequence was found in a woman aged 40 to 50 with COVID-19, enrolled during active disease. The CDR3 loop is CASSTDQETQYF. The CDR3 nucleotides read TGTGCCAGCAGTACTGATCAAGAGACCCAGTACTTC. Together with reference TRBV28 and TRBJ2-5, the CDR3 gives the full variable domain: DVKVTQSSRYLVKRTGEKVFLECVQDMDHENMFWYRQDPGLGLRLIYFSYDVKMKEKGDIPEGYSVSREKKERFSLILESASTNQTSMYLCASSTDQETQYFGPGTRLLVL.